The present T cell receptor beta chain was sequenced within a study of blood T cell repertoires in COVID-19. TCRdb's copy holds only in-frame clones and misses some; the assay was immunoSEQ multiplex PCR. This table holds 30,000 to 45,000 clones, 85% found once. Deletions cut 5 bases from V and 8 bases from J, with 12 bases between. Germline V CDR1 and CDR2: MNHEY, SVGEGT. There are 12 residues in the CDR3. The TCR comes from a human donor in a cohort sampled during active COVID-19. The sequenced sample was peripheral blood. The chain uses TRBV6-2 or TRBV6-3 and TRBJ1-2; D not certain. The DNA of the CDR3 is TGTGCCAGCAGTAGGGTGGAGGTCGGCTACACCTTC. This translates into CASSRVEVGYTF.